This T cell receptor (beta chain) was sequenced in a study of cytomegalovirus exposure and HLA in healthy donors. Study results and caveats: The classifier, whose performance was assessed in both the original and validation cohorts, reportedly diagnosed cytomegalovirus status with high specificity and sensitivity.

Concerning this clone: Its antigen is undetermined.

Germline CDR1 MNHEY, CDR2 SMNVEV (reference sequence). V dropped 6 bases and J dropped 0; count of bases not matched to a gene: 2. The CDR3 has 14 residues. Primers included in the PCR were 60 Vbeta and 13 Jbeta primers. Profiled with immunoSEQ multiplex PCR; TCRdb holds only in-frame clones, not every one. The sample yields around 140,000 clones, more than 75% seen once. The origin of this receptor is a man aged 18-30 years in good health and CMV-seropositive. The sample consisted of PBMCs. The chain joins TRBV27 to TRBJ1-1, with 9 bases matching TRBD1. The CDR3 is CASRDRGLNTEAFF. The CDR3 DNA sequence: TGTGCCAGCAGAGACAGGGGGTTGAACACTGAAGCTTTCTTT.